This T cell receptor beta chain is drawn from a study of cytotoxic CD8 clonotypes in ibrutinib-treated CLL. Study-wide results and limits: Patients had baseline clonality above age-matched healthy donors, and this clonality moved with circulating CD8+ T-cell counts. Increased clonality at ibrutinib response gave way to a return toward baseline at progression.

The CDR3 runs 18 residues. V was clipped by 5 bases and J by 4 bases; unmatched bases: 14. CDR1 is PRHDT, CDR2 FYEKMQ, per germline (reference sequence). Generated by immunoSEQ multiplex PCR, the TCRdb table keeps only in-frame clones and is missing some. The sample yields 50,000 to 65,000 clones, approximately 54% seen once. A word on this clone: The target antigen is unknown.

Investigators sourced around 2 micrograms of genomic DNA from cryopreserved PBMCs for TCR beta libraries. The starting material was PBMCs, obtained after 12 months of ibrutinib treatment. The clonotype was recovered from a human donor with chronic lymphocytic leukemia. V and J are TRBV13 and TRBJ2-1; 10 bases are shared with TRBD2. The CDR3 loop is CASSPTSGRTSGYNEQFF. The CDR3 DNA reads TGTGCCAGCAGCCCGACTAGCGGGCGCACCTCTGGGTACAATGAGCAGTTCTTC.